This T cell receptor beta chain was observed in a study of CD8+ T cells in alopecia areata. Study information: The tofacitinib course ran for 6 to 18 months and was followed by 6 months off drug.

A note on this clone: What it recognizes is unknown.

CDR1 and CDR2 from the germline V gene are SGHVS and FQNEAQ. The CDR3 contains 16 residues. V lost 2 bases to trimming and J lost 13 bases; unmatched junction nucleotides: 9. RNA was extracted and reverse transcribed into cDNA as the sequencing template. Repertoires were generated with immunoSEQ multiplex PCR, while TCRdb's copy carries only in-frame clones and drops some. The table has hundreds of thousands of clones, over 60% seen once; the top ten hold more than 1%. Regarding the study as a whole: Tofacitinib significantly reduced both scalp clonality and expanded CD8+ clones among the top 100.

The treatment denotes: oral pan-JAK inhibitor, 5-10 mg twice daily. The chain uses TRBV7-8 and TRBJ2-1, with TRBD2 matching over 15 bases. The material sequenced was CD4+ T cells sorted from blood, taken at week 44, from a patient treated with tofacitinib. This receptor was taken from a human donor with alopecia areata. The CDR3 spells CASSLLGTSGGIDQFF. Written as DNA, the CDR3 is TGTGCCAGCAGCTTACTGGGGACTAGCGGGGGGATTGATCAGTTCTTC.